These 15 T cell receptor beta chains came from one sample sequenced in a study of T cell responses to AZD1222 COVID-19 vaccine. Sequencing used immunoSEQ multiplex PCR; TCRdb keeps in-frame clones, though not all of them. This repertoire shows 200,000 or so clones, about 92% found once; its top ten account for 10%. This specimen consisted of peripheral blood, obtained on day 0 of AZD1222 vaccination. All receptors come from an adult in good health.

This chain uses TRBV3-1 (or the pseudogene TRBV3-2) with TRBJ1-6; no definite D call. CDR3 length equals 14 residues. Trimming stripped 6 bases from V and 9 bases from J, with 15 bases between. Looked up from germline, CDR1 is LGHDT and CDR2 is YNNKEL (reference sequence). Written as DNA, the CDR3 is TGTGCCAGCAGGGCGGGGTTGGAAACTTCACCCCTCCACTTT. Its translation: CASRAGLETSPLHF.

The V and J genes are TRBV28 and TRBJ1-2; 11 nucleotides agree with TRBD1. Per germline, CDR1 MDHEN and CDR2 SYDVKM. Losses at the gene ends were 5 bases for V and 7 bases for J; bases not matched to a gene: 9. The length of the CDR3 is 15 residues. The CDR3 sequence is CASSTGQGAVGGYTF. The CDR3 DNA is TGTGCCAGCAGTACCGGACAGGGGGCCGTGGGTGGCTACACCTTC.

This clone showed up just once. This chain joins TRBV18 and TRBJ1-1; D is unclear. Germline CDR1 is KGHSH and CDR2 is LQKENI. The CDR3 sequence is 17 residues long. Trimming shortened V by 1 base and J by 1 base, and 16 bases separated the two germline ends. CDR3 region: CASSPLNIGRPNTEAFF. In nucleotides, the CDR3 is TGTGCCAGCTCACCACTAAATATTGGGCGACCGAACACTGAAGCTTTCTTT. The variable domain in full, with the rest retrieved from reference TRBV18 and TRBJ1-1, is NAGVMQNPRHLVRRRGQEARLRCSPMKGHSHVYWYRQLPEEGLKFMVYLQKENIIDESGMPKERFSAEFPKEGPSILRIQQVVRGDSAAYFCASSPLNIGRPNTEAFFGQGTRLTVV.

The chain combines TRBV29-1 with TRBJ1-5; 9 bases fit TRBD1. Unmatched junction bases numbered 5, after V lost 4 bases and J lost 4 bases. CDR1 is SQVTM and CDR2 is ANQGSEA in the germline V gene. The CDR3 totals 14 residues. The CDR3: CSVGLTGGNQPQHF. For the CDR3, the DNA is TGCAGCGTTGGTCTGACAGGGGGGAATCAGCCCCAGCATTTT.

Here the CDR3 reads CASSSGTEAFF. In nucleotides, the CDR3 is TGTGCCAGTAGCTCGGGCACTGAAGCTTTCTTT. The chain carries TRBV19 and TRBJ1-1; D call uncertain. Trimming took off 6 bases at V and 4 bases at J, with 6 bases between the two ends. Germline V gene sequence: CDR1 LNHDA, CDR2 SQIVND (reference sequence). The length of the CDR3 is 11 residues.

This clone was counted only a few times. V and J are TRBV30 and TRBJ2-5; 9 bases fit TRBD1. The V segment lost 6 bases and the J segment 7 bases; nucleotides outside the gene matches: 9. Germline values: CDR1 GTSNPN, CDR2 SVGIG (reference sequence). CDR3 length: 13 residues. The CDR3 spells CACSTGGRSTQYF. The CDR3, as DNA: TGTGCCTGTTCAACAGGGGGCCGGTCGACCCAGTACTTC. Complete variable domain (other parts from reference TRBV30 and TRBJ2-5): SQTIHQWPATLVQPVGSPLSLECTVEGTSNPNLYWYRQAAGRGLQLLFYSVGIGQISSEVPQNLSASRPQDRQFILSSKKLLLSDSGFYLCACSTGGRSTQYFGPGTRLLVL.

The CDR3 loop reads CASSEYWIAAGGIYGYTF. The CDR3 bases are TGTGCCAGCAGTGAATATTGGATAGCGGCAGGGGGTATCTATGGCTACACCTTC. V is TRBV25-1 and J is TRBJ1-2; 7 bases agree with TRBD1. V was clipped by 0 bases and J by 4 bases; unmatched bases: 14. Germline V lookup: CDR1 MGHDK, CDR2 SYGVNS. The CDR3 has 18 residues.

The chain carries TRBV10-3 and TRBJ1-1, with D possibly TRBD1 on 5 matching bases. CDR3 length: 13 amino acids. From germline, CDR1 is ENHRY and CDR2 SYGVKD. Trimming removed 9 bases at V and 2 bases at J, with 13 bases between. CDR3 protein: CAMGDGINTEAFF. The CDR3 region has the DNA TGTGCCATGGGGGACGGCATAAACACTGAAGCTTTCTTT.

V and J are TRBV18 and TRBJ2-7; D is perhaps TRBD2 (5 bases). The CDR3 has 13 residues. Germline V gene data show CDR1 as KGHSH and CDR2 as LQKENI. The V gene lost 0 bases and the J gene lost 3 bases, with 6 bases spanning the gap. The CDR3 sequence: CASSPPAVYEQYF. The CDR3 DNA reads as TGTGCCAGCTCACCACCAGCGGTCTACGAGCAGTACTTC.

CDR3 sequence reads: CASSLAGSSNYGYTF. CDR3 DNA: TGTGCCAGCAGCTTAGCGGGCAGCTCTAACTATGGCTACACCTTC. The J gene is TRBJ1-2, the V gene TRBV11-2; D remains ambiguous. Germline loops: CDR1 SGHAT, CDR2 FQNNGV. CDR3 size: 15 residues. V lost 1 base to trimming and J lost 0 bases, with 9 bases between them.

The chain has TRBV28 and TRBJ2-7, with D possibly TRBD1 on 6 matching bases. CDR1 is MDHEN and CDR2 is SYDVKM in the germline V gene. Trimming took off 5 bases at V and 2 bases at J, with 10 bases between the two ends. The CDR3 is made up of 13 amino acids. CDR3 coding DNA: TGTGCCAGCAGTGACACAGGGCCCTACGAGCAGTACGTC. It yields the protein CASSDTGPYEQYV.

The chain combines TRBV5-5 with TRBJ2-3, with TRBD1 matching 8 bases. V lost 6 bases and J lost 1; bases outside the gene matches: 4. The CDR3 sequence is 14 residues long. The germline V gene has CDR1 SGHKS and CDR2 YYEKEE (reference sequence). The CDR3 region has the DNA TGTGCCAGCACCCCGGGACAGGGCACAGATACGCAGTATTTT. Its protein is CASTPGQGTDTQYF.

The gene calls are TRBV4-1 and TRBJ2-7, with 7 nucleotides matching TRBD2. Germline lookup yields CDR1 MGHRA and CDR2 YSYEKL. Trimming at V came to 1 base and at J to 5 bases, leaving 2 bases not matched to a gene. This CDR3 spans 13 amino acids. The CDR3: CASSQGAGDEQYF. The CDR3 region has the DNA TGCGCCAGCAGCCAAGGTGCGGGAGACGAGCAGTACTTC.

V and J are TRBV2 and TRBJ1-1; no reliable D call. The CDR3 loop spans 15 amino acids. CDR1 and CDR2 from the germline V gene are SNHLY and FYNNEI. The ends were cut back, 6 bases at V and 2 bases at J, with 16 bases in the middle. The CDR3 is CASSRRRVLNTEAFF. The CDR3 nucleotides are TGTGCCAGCAGCAGAAGACGGGTACTAAACACTGAAGCTTTCTTT. Filled out from reference TRBV2 and TRBJ1-1, the complete variable domain reads EPEVTQTPSHQVTQMGQEVILRCVPISNHLYFYWYRQILGQKVEFLVSFYNNEISEKSEIFDDQFSVERPDGSNFTLKIRSTKLEDSAMYFCASSRRRVLNTEAFFGQGTRLTVV.

V usage is TRBV19 and J usage is TRBJ2-1; TRBD2 is a possible D gene (6 bases). V was pared by 3 bases and J by 3 bases, with 12 bases between. CDR1 LNHDA and CDR2 SQIVND come from the germline V gene (reference sequence). The CDR3 runs 15 residues. CDR3 protein: CASSIGTRSYNEQFF. In DNA form, the CDR3 reads TGTGCCAGTAGTATCGGGACTCGCAGCTACAATGAGCAGTTCTTC.